This T cell receptor beta chain was obtained from a study of blood T cell repertoires in COVID-19. About the study: The samples span acute and convalescent COVID-19 from the United States, Italy and Spain.

Participants spanned ages 18 to 89 years and resided in roughly 22 US areas. Participants reported their clinical history, and cohort assignment relied on those reports. The CDR3 runs to 17 residues. Germline CDR1 MGHRA, CDR2 YSYEKL. The germline V and J ends were trimmed by 3 bases and 0 bases, with 15 bases remaining between them. Per the original methods: Amplification of reference gene primers provided the estimated nucleated cell counts. The data were produced by immunoSEQ multiplex PCR, yet TCRdb's version contains in-frame clones alone and is incomplete. V, J and clone size derive from that table, while D and trimming were established from the DNA sequence. Of about 270,000 clones in the sample, around 90% were seen once.

The rearrangement links TRBV4-1 to TRBJ1-5; D may be TRBD1 (5 bases). The TCR was taken from a woman aged 25 to 45 with acute COVID-19. Sequenced material: PBMCs or T cells enriched from blood (not recorded which). CDR3 amino acids: CASSHPRQGNSNQPQHF. The CDR3 DNA sequence: TGCGCCAGCAGCCATCCCAGGCAGGGTAATAGCAATCAGCCCCAGCATTTT.